This passage covers 8 T cell receptor beta chains from one sample sequenced in a study of blood T cells in healthy people across ages. PCR was performed a second time for roughly 6 to 12 cycles using a sample-barcoded 5' primer and a J-beta primer mix. TCRdb independently ran MiXCR on the 5' RACE reads; one entry per CDR3 protein. The profile shows about 840,000 distinct CDR3 sequences, 25% to 35% of them singletons. These data also formed part of another study, on T cells of mothers and their children.

The sequencing sample was made of blood. All receptors derive from a middle-aged woman in good health.

This clonotype has ten or more counts. The rearrangement links TRBV4-3 to TRBJ2-7, with 9 bases identical to TRBD1. The V and J ends lost 0 bases and 3 bases, in that order; junction bases with no gene match: 9. Per the germline V gene, CDR1 is LGHNA and CDR2 is YSLEER. The CDR3 loop spans 17 amino acids. The DNA for the CDR3 is TGCGCCAGCAGCCAAGATTTCGGGACAGGGTTTTTCTACGAGCAGTACTTC. This encodes CASSQDFGTGFFYEQYF.

This clonotype was recorded a few times. V gene TRBV2 combines with J gene TRBJ1-1; D is unresolved. Germline CDR1 reads SNHLY; CDR2 reads FYNNEI. The CDR3 spans 14 residues. Trimming cost V 6 bases and J 0 bases, with 11 bases left between them. CDR3: CASRVDVVNTEAFF. The CDR3 DNA reads as TGTGCCAGCAGAGTAGACGTAGTGAACACTGAAGCTTTCTTT.

The chain uses TRBV12-3 or TRBV12-4 and TRBJ2-2; no clear D gene. Trimming removed 4 bases from V and 4 bases from J, with 10 bases in between. The CDR3 extends over 14 amino acids. CDR3 sequence (DNA): TGTGCCAGCAGTTGCGGCCCTGGCACCGGGGAGCTGTTTTTT. Amino acid sequence: CASSCGPGTGELFF.

This clonotype appeared a few times. This chain links TRBV7-8 with TRBJ1-1, with 10 positions matching TRBD1. CDR3 size: 20 residues. Germline V gives CDR1 SGHVS, CDR2 FQNEAQ. V was clipped by 4 bases and J by 1 base; unmatched bases: 18. The CDR3 here is CASSSRSPRDRGRKNTEAFF. As DNA, the CDR3 is TGTGCCAGCAGCTCACGGTCGCCACGGGACAGGGGACGGAAGAACACTGAAGCTTTCTTT.

This chain connects TRBV28 to TRBJ1-6, with 7 bases matching TRBD1. The V gene end was trimmed by 3 bases and the J gene end by 7 bases; junction bases not matched to a gene: 12. Germline CDR1 and CDR2: MDHEN and SYDVKM. The CDR3 length is 17 residues. As DNA, the CDR3 is TGTGCCAGCAGTTTCGAAATAGATGGGACAGAGAATTCACCCCTCCACTTT. Amino acids: CASSFEIDGTENSPLHF.

This clonotype was observed many times. The chain employs TRBV4-3 and TRBJ2-7; TRBD2 matches at 7 bases. There are 14 residues in the CDR3. Germline loops: CDR1 LGHNA, CDR2 YSLEER. The J segment lost 5 bases and the V segment lost 2 bases, leaving 6 bases of the junction unmatched. Written as DNA, the CDR3 is TGCGCCAGCAGCCAACATCTGGGGGGGAACGAGCAGTACTTC. As protein: CASSQHLGGNEQYF.

This clonotype was counted at least ten times. The CDR3 DNA sequence: TGTGCCAGCAGCTTACGCGGAGGGGATGGCTACACCTTC. Amino acids: CASSLRGGDGYTF. This rearrangement joins TRBV7-3 to TRBJ1-2, with a weak D call TRBD1 (5 bases). V gave up 2 bases and J gave up 6 bases, with 10 bases separating them. Germline V gives CDR1 SGHTA, CDR2 FQGTGA. CDR3 length: 13 amino acids. Using reference TRBV7-3 and TRBJ1-2 for the parts outside the CDR3, the full variable domain is GAGVSQTPSNKVTEKGKYVELRCDPISGHTALYWYRQSLGQGPEFLIYFQGTGAADDSGLPNDRFFAVRPEGSVSTLKIQRTERGDSAVYLCASSLRGGDGYTFGSGTRLTVV.

The chain combines TRBV7-8 with TRBJ2-5; 11 positions agree with TRBD1. V trimming: 0 bases; J trimming: 13 bases; junction bases outside the gene matches: 4. Germline CDR1 and CDR2: SGHVS and FQNEAQ. This CDR3 region has 13 residues. CDR3 residues: CASSLAPGTGGYF. In DNA form, the CDR3 reads TGTGCCAGCAGCTTAGCCCCGGGGACAGGGGGGTACTTC.